The source of this T cell receptor (beta chain) is a study of type 1 regulatory T cells. Study details: An in vitro protocol generated T-allo10, a Tr1-enriched, alloantigen-specific CD4 T cell product.

TCRdb analysed the reads with MiXCR anew, one entry per CDR3 protein. The table shows 15,000 or so distinct CDR3 sequences, with roughly an eighth occurring only once. Worth noting for this clonotype: What it binds is unknown.

This CDR3 spans 14 amino acids. With V trimmed by 7 bases and J by 14 bases, 17 bases remained unmatched. Germline CDR1 MNHEY, CDR2 SVGAGI. This chain uses TRBV6-5 with TRBJ2-1; 7 positions match TRBD1. Sequencing was performed on cultured T cells, either the whole culture or a sorted T cell fraction (not recorded which). This TCR was sampled from a human donor in good health. In nucleotides, the CDR3 is TGTGCCAGCAAATCCGATAGGGCCAGGACAGGAAAGTTCTTC. This codes for CASKSDRARTGKFF.